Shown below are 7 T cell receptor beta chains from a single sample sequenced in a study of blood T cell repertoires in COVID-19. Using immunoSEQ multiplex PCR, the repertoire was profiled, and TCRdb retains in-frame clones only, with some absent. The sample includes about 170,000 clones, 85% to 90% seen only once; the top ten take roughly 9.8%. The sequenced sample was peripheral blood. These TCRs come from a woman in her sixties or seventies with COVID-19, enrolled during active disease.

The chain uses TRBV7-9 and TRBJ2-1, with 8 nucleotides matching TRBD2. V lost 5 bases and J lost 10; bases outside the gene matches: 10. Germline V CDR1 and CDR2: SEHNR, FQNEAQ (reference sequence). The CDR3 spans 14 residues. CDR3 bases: TGTGCCAGCAGCGGTACTAGCGGCGGTGGCGAGCAGTTCTTC. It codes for CASSGTSGGGEQFF.

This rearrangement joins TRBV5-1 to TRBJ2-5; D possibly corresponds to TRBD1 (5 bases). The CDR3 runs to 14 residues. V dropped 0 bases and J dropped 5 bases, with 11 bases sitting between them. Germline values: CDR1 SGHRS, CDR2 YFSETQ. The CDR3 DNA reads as TGCGCCAGCAGCTTGGCAGGGTCAAAGGAGACCCAGTACTTC. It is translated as CASSLAGSKETQYF. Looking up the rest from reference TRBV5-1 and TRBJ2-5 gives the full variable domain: KAGVTQTPRYLIKTRGQQVTLSCSPISGHRSVSWYQQTPGQGLQFLFEYFSETQRNKGNFPGRFSGRQFSNSRSEMNVSTLELGDSALYLCASSLAGSKETQYFGPGTRLLVL.

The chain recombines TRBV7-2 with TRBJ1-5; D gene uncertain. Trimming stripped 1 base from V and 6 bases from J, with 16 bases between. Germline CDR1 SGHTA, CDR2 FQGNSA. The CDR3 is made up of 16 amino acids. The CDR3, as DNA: TGTGCCAGCAGCTTAGTCTCACGGGTTCTGGTTCAGCCCCAGCATTTT. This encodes CASSLVSRVLVQPQHF.

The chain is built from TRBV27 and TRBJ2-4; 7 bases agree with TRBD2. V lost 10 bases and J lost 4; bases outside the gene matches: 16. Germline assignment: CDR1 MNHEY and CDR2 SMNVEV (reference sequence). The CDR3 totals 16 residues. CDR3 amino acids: CATPASAGREKNIQYF. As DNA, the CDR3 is TGTGCCACCCCAGCCTCTGCGGGGAGGGAGAAAAACATTCAGTACTTC.

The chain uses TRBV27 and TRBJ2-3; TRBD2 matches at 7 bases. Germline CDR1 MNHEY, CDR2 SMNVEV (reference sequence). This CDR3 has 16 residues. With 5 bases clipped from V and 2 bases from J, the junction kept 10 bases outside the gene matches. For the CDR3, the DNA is TGTGCCAGCAGTCCCCCCCGTAGCGGGTCCACAGATACGCAGTATTTT. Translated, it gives CASSPPRSGSTDTQYF.

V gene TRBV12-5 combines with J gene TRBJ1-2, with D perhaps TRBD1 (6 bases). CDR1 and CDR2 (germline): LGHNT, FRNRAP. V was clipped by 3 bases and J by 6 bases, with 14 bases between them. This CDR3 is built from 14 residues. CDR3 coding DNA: TGTGCTAGTGGTTTTATAGGACAGCATAATGGCTACACCTTC. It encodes CASGFIGQHNGYTF.

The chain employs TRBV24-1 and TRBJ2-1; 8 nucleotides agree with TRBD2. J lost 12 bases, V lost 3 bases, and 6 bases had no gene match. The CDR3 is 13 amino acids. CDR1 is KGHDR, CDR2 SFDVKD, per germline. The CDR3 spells CATSDHGTRRQFF. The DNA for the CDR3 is TGTGCCACCAGTGATCATGGGACTAGGCGGCAGTTCTTC.